The 5 T cell receptor beta chains listed next were all sequenced from one sample in a study of vaccination and CD4 T cells after COVID-19. This sample's treatment: roughly 11-day PBMC culture with coronavirus spike peptide pools or control peptides (ViraFEST assay). Sequencing of cultured CD4+ T cell DNA used the Oncomine TCR Beta short-read assay. TCRdb recomputed calls from the PCR reads with MiXCR, one row per CDR3 protein. Of about 25,000 distinct CDR3 sequences in the sample, roughly 50% were seen once. These receptors have no known antigen. Sequenced material: CD4+ T cells from blood, cultured in vitro. These receptors came from a human donor who had recovered from COVID-19.

This clonotype was observed a handful of times. The V call is TRBV6-2 or TRBV6-3, the J call TRBJ2-5, with D possibly called TRBD1 or TRBD2 (6 bases each). The germline V gene has CDR1 MNHEY and CDR2 SVGEGT. The V end lost 4 bases, the J end lost 5 bases, and 14 bases lay between the germline ends. The CDR3 loop spans 14 amino acids. The CDR3 here is CASSFRGPGETQYF. CDR3 DNA: TGTGCCAGCAGTTTCCGGGGGCCGGGGGAGACCCAGTACTTC.

This clonotype came up a few times. The chain employs TRBV19 and TRBJ2-5, with 8 bases fitting TRBD1. The CDR3 sequence is 14 residues long. CDR1 LNHDA and CDR2 SQIVND come from the germline V gene (reference sequence). J gave up 5 bases and V 5 bases, and 7 bases lay outside the gene matches. The CDR3 loop is CASSPSRGRETQYF. CDR3 nucleotide sequence: TGTGCCAGTAGTCCCTCCAGGGGGCGGGAGACCCAGTACTTC. Filled out from reference TRBV19 and TRBJ2-5, the complete variable domain reads DGGITQSPKYLFRKEGQNVTLSCEQNLNHDAMYWYRQDPGQGLRLIYYSQIVNDFQKGDIAEGYSVSREKKESFPLTVTSAQKNPTAFYLCASSPSRGRETQYFGPGTRLLVL.

In DNA, the CDR3 is TGTGCCAGCAGTCTACAGAGTGGACTAGACACCGATACGCAGTATTTT. This encodes CASSLQSGLDTDTQYF. The chain has TRBV12-3 or TRBV12-4 and TRBJ2-3, with TRBD2 matching 7 bases. CDR3 size: 16 residues. The J segment lost 6 bases and the V segment lost 5 bases, leaving 14 bases of the junction unmatched.

This clonotype appeared a few times. J is TRBJ1-5 and V is TRBV15; tentatively, D is TRBD1 (5 bases). This CDR3 is built from 13 residues. CDR1 is LNHNV, CDR2 YYDKDF, per germline (reference sequence). V lost 8 bases and J lost 2, with 10 bases in between. The CDR3 loop is CATAGHGNQPQHF. CDR3 DNA sequence: TGTGCCACCGCGGGGCATGGCAATCAGCCCCAGCATTTT.

The chain links TRBV19 to TRBJ2-7; D possibly matches TRBD1 or TRBD2 (5 bases each). CDR3 length: 12 amino acids. Deletions cut 5 bases from V and 4 bases from J, with 9 bases between. CDR1 and CDR2 from the germline V gene are LNHDA and SQIVND (reference sequence). The CDR3 DNA follows: TGTGCCAGTAGTCGGGACGGATACGAGCAGTACTTC. Its protein product is CASSRDGYEQYF.